The present T cell receptor beta chain was sequenced within a study of T cells in Graves' hyperthyroidism and ophthalmopathy. Regarding the study as a whole: Blood also contained most expanded thyroid clonotypes above 0.001. A median about 6.2 months before onset, the model predicted ophthalmopathy.

The V gene lost 0 bases and the J gene lost 1 base, with 3 bases spanning the gap. The CDR3 runs 13 residues. CDR1 and CDR2 from the germline V gene are SGHAT and FQNNGV. Clinical Activity Scores of at least 3, NOSPECS grades of at least 4 and durations under 3 months characterized ophthalmopathy patients. Uncontrolled infections, other autoimmune diseases, pregnancy or lactation led to exclusion of patients. There are many counts of this clonotype. Its matching antigen is unknown. There were TCR beta CDR3 regions amplified from RNA transcripts. HTBI primers were the set used in a first-round RT-PCR of the TCR CDR3. TCRdb reprocessed the multiplex PCR reads with MiXCR, giving one entry per CDR3 protein. The data contain some 490,000 distinct CDR3 sequences, about 22% of them singletons.

The sequence was obtained from a woman in her 70s with Graves' ophthalmopathy. J is TRBJ1-1 and V is TRBV11-2; D is ambiguous. The sample taken for sequencing was blood. This CDR3 reads CASSLDANTEAFF. As DNA, the CDR3 is TGTGCCAGCAGCTTAGATGCGAACACTGAAGCTTTCTTT.